This T cell receptor (beta chain) came from a study of naive and memory T cell subsets (TCRdb year 2017). For the study in its entirety: The figure summarizing these samples reported approximately ten blood donors, 7 tuberculin skin test biopsies and 3 saline control biopsies. Usually PCR2 was run as a SYBR Green qPCR and stopped at a set threshold, although low-input samples could use end-point PCR (approximately 6 cycles) instead. What the authors observed across the whole study: The potential sensitivity of the RNA-based method to TCR transcript changes with T cell activation and differentiation was acknowledged.

The library was generated by UMI-ligation and nested PCR. The ligated cDNA was amplified in four rounds of PCR with nested alpha and beta constant region primers together with the SP2 primer. For the blood and skin samples, reverse transcription of TCR RNA was done with SuperScript IV along with alpha and beta constant region primers. Using T4 RNA ligase 1, an oligonucleotide carrying both the Illumina SP2 primer and a UMI was ligated onto the 3' end of the cDNA. To prevent hairpin formation, the 12-nucleotide UMI was made up of two random hexamers with an eight-base spacer between them. From the second PCR onward, TCR alpha and beta chain libraries were processed separately and dual indexed for multiplexing. After pooling, the indexed libraries were analyzed by capillary electrophoresis and sequenced on either an Illumina MiSeq or NextSeq. PhiX DNA at about 4.5-8% was added to the libraries to raise base diversity and improve cluster recognition. In the source study's methods: Demultiplexor extracted UMIs from read 2, combined them with read 1 TCR sequence, and split reads by sample indices. V and J genes and V-J junctions were identified by Decombinator, which gave every TCR a five-part identifier that included V and J deletions. Collapsinator used UMIs to correct sequencing errors and PCR amplification heterogeneity, yielding UMI-based abundance per TCR. CDR3Translator converted identifiers to nucleotide sequence, translated to amino acids, and extracted CDR3 regions using terminal motifs. After normalization to the amount of input RNA, the error-corrected alpha and beta TCR counts from blood and from skin were compared. TCRdb trimmed public reads at Q25 via fastp, called clones via MiXCR and kept in-frame beta chains. Each CDR3 protein gets just one entry, which takes the most common genes and DNA from the rows behind it. The V and J calls here are based on TCRdb, not the publication. The sample has about 26,000 distinct CDR3 sequences on record, around 5.3% of them singletons. The ten largest clonotypes hold 7.4% of the sample.

A robust, sensitive protocol for the amplification, sequencing and analysis of TCRs was described in the study, in which 3' ligation of a UMI-containing oligonucleotide to TCR cDNA was used. Whole blood analysis involved drawing over 2 ml of peripheral blood from adult healthy volunteers into Tempus tubes and then extracting RNA following the manufacturer's instructions. Before reverse transcription, total RNA that had not been cell sorted was treated with RQ1 DNase, with a target input of 1 to 1000 ng. To check how robust the pipeline was in samples where T cells make up a minority population, libraries were built from skin biopsies and whole blood. About this clonotype: Its antigen is still unknown. Nothing much larger sits one base from this clone, and base qualities are not available.

Sequencing was done on a sample of blood. The source is an adult in good health.

At the DNA level, the sequence is TGCAGTGCCATCGGACTAGCGGAGCTCGATGAGCAGTTCTTC. It specifies CSAIGLAELDEQFF. Recombination linked TRBV20-1 to TRBJ2-1, with 10 bases matching TRBD2. The junction shows trimming of 6 bases on V and 8 bases on J, and the gene matches do not reach 10 bases of it. Based on the germline V gene (reference sequence), the CDR1 and CDR2 sequences are DFQATT and SNEGSKA. The CDR3 starts with the cysteine, ends with the phenylalanine, and has 14 residues. Just the 42-base CDR3 DNA is kept, in frame starting at base 1.